This entry lists 19 T cell receptor beta chains sequenced from one sample in a study of Ad26.COV2.S vaccination and SARS-CoV-2 variants. Treatment in this sample: some 20 received Ad26.COV2.S at low or high dose, single or two shots; about 5 received placebo; per-sample allocation not given. Day 63 after the first vaccine or placebo injection was the time point for sampling. TCRdb's table, derived via immunoSEQ multiplex PCR, lists solely in-frame clones and lacks some. The table has about 390,000 clones, 80% to 90% seen once; the top ten hold 3.5%. The sample here was peripheral blood, taken in a trial of Ad26.COV2.S vaccine versus placebo. These receptors were taken from a person aged 18 to 65 who received the Ad26.COV2.S COVID-19 vaccine or a placebo.

The chain employs TRBV6-2 or TRBV6-3 and TRBJ2-7; D is perhaps TRBD2 (6 bases). Per the germline V gene, CDR1 is MNHEY and CDR2 is SVGEGT. Trimming stripped 2 bases from V and 4 bases from J, with 15 bases between. The CDR3 runs 15 residues. The DNA for the CDR3 is TGTGCCAGCAGTTACGGTTTCGTTGGAGGGTACGAGCAGTACTTC. Translation: CASSYGFVGGYEQYF.

CDR3: CASSQDRGDRVKNIQYF. CDR3 in DNA: TGTGCCAGCAGCCAAGATAGGGGGGACAGGGTCAAAAACATTCAGTACTTC. The rearrangement uses TRBV3-1 (or the pseudogene TRBV3-2) and TRBJ2-4, with 9 bases that match TRBD1. The CDR3 contains 17 residues. Germline loops: CDR1 LGHDT, CDR2 YNNKEL (reference sequence). With V trimmed by 0 bases and J by 3 bases, 6 bases remained unmatched.

This chain uses TRBV7-6 with TRBJ2-7; TRBD1 aligns across 9 bases. The germline CDR1 and CDR2 sequences are SGHVS and FNYEAQ. J was trimmed by 2 bases and V by 5 bases; bases with no gene match: 4. The CDR3 is 14 residues long. CDR3 DNA sequence: TGTGCCAGCAGCGCCCGGGACAGGGCCTACGAGCAGTACTTC. Translation gives CASSARDRAYEQYF.

The rearrangement uses TRBV4-2 and TRBJ1-1; tentatively, D is TRBD1 (5 bases). The CDR3 is 15 amino acids. Germline values: CDR1 LGHNA, CDR2 YNFKEQ. Trimming removed 1 base at V and 1 base at J, with 10 bases between. The DNA for the CDR3 is TGTGCCAGCAGCCAAGCGTCGCAGGGGAACACTGAAGCTTTCTTT. The encoded protein is CASSQASQGNTEAFF.

The chain couples TRBV6-1 to TRBJ1-1; D may be TRBD1 (5 bases). This CDR3 contains 14 residues. Germline CDR1 and CDR2: MNHNS and SASEGT. Trimming removed 2 bases at V and 6 bases at J, with 13 bases between. CDR3 nucleotide sequence: TGTGCCAGCAGTGAAAATCAGGGAGCCGCTGAAGCTTTCTTT. Its translation: CASSENQGAAEAFF.

The CDR3 loop is CASRWKGGGYTF. CDR3 coding DNA: TGTGCCAGCAGGTGGAAGGGGGGCGGCTACACCTTC. The V gene is TRBV6-6, the J gene TRBJ1-2; possibly TRBD1 for D (6 bases). This CDR3 has 12 amino acids. The V end lost 6 bases, the J end lost 8 bases, and 13 bases lay between the germline ends. Germline lookup yields CDR1 MNHNY and CDR2 SVGAGI (reference sequence).

The chain combines TRBV11-2 with TRBJ1-5, with D maybe TRBD1 (5 bases). Germline CDR1 and CDR2: SGHAT and FQNNGV. This CDR3 is 13 amino acids long. Trimming shortened V by 1 base and J by 6 bases, and 7 bases separated the two germline ends. The CDR3 here is CASSLGGRQPQHF. The CDR3 nucleotides are TGTGCCAGCAGCTTAGGGGGCCGTCAGCCCCAGCATTTT.

The V call is TRBV6-6, the J call TRBJ1-3; possible D gene TRBD1, 6 bases. This CDR3 is 16 amino acids long. V was pared by 6 bases and J by 1 base, with 16 bases between. Germline assignment: CDR1 MNHNY and CDR2 SVGAGI (reference sequence). This CDR3 is CASSKYTGTSGNTIYF. CDR3 nucleotide sequence: TGTGCCAGCAGCAAATATACAGGGACATCTGGAAACACCATATATTTT.

The chain has TRBV2 and TRBJ1-2; TRBD1 matches 7 bases. Germline values: CDR1 SNHLY, CDR2 FYNNEI. The CDR3 spans 14 residues. With 7 bases clipped from V and 3 bases from J, the junction kept 8 bases outside the gene matches. The CDR3 sequence: CASTTGVIHYGYTF. In nucleotides, the CDR3 is TGTGCCAGCACCACAGGGGTGATCCACTATGGCTACACCTTC.

The genes are TRBV5-6 and TRBJ1-3, with D unclear. The CDR3 sequence is 17 residues long. V was clipped by 4 bases and J by 0 bases, with 17 bases between them. From germline, CDR1 is SGHDT and CDR2 YYEEEE. DNA of the CDR3: TGTGCCAGCAGCCTTGTCGGAGACAAATTCTCTGGAAACACCATATATTTT. Translated, it gives CASSLVGDKFSGNTIYF.

The gene calls are TRBV5-1 and TRBJ1-6; no clear D. Germline values: CDR1 SGHRS, CDR2 YFSETQ. There are 15 residues in the CDR3. V dropped 4 bases and J dropped 9 bases, with 17 bases sitting between them. The CDR3 region is CASSPRPDTGSPLHF. CDR3 nucleotides: TGCGCCAGCAGCCCACGCCCCGATACGGGTTCACCCCTCCACTTT.

This clone has just one count. Relative to the germline gene, one junction end is altered; a read error may explain this. The chain combines TRBV3-1 (or the pseudogene TRBV3-2) with TRBJ1-1; D unclear. CDR3 size: 15 residues. From germline, CDR1 is LGHDT and CDR2 YNNKEL (reference sequence). The CDR3 sequence: CASSEDVAMNTEAFF. The CDR3 nucleotides read TGTGCCAGCAGCGAAGATGTAGCCATGAACACTGAAGCTTTCTTT.

The chain carries TRBV4-1 and TRBJ2-7, with unresolved D. CDR3 length: 14 amino acids. Germline CDR1 and CDR2: MGHRA and YSYEKL. V shed 3 bases and J shed 5 bases, with 14 bases lying between them. The CDR3 DNA sequence: TGCGCCAGCAGCCAGTCGACACCGGGCCACGAGCAGTACTTC. It yields the protein CASSQSTPGHEQYF.

A note on this clone: Within the sample, other DNA sequences also encode this same CDR3. The chain combines TRBV5-1 with TRBJ2-5; 7 bases line up with TRBD1. Germline loops: CDR1 SGHRS, CDR2 YFSETQ. V trimming: 4 bases; J trimming: 1 base; junction bases outside the gene matches: 4. This CDR3 has 14 residues. The CDR3 nucleotides are TGCGCCAGCAGCCCCGGGACAGCCCAAGAGACCCAGTACTTC. The encoded protein is CASSPGTAQETQYF. Filled out from reference TRBV5-1 and TRBJ2-5, the complete variable domain reads KAGVTQTPRYLIKTRGQQVTLSCSPISGHRSVSWYQQTPGQGLQFLFEYFSETQRNKGNFPGRFSGRQFSNSRSEMNVSTLELGDSALYLCASSPGTAQETQYFGPGTRLLVL.

The rearrangement joins TRBV10-1 to TRBJ2-1; D gene uncertain. In germline, CDR1 is WNHNN, CDR2 SYGVQD (reference sequence). The CDR3 is 12 residues long. Trimming cost V 4 bases and J 2 bases, with 3 bases left between them. The CDR3 spells CASSVAYNEQFF. The CDR3 nucleotides are TGCGCCAGCAGTGTGGCCTACAATGAGCAGTTCTTC.

Worth noting for this clone: Other DNA sequences in this sample translate to the same CDR3. The gene calls are TRBV19 and TRBJ2-7, with D perhaps given as TRBD1 or TRBD2 (5 bases each). With 8 bases removed from V and 0 bases from J, the gap between germline ends came to 17 bases. The CDR3 loop spans 15 amino acids. Germline lookup yields CDR1 LNHDA and CDR2 SQIVND (reference sequence). CDR3 sequence: CASSSRDGSSYEQYF. The CDR3 DNA follows: TGTGCCAGTTCCTCCAGGGACGGGTCCTCCTACGAGCAGTACTTC.

This clone was seen just once. The chain uses TRBV10-2 and TRBJ1-5; D unclear. V was pared by 0 bases and J by 7 bases, with 4 bases between. The CDR3 contains 12 residues. The germline V gene has CDR1 WSHSY and CDR2 SAAADI. In DNA, the CDR3 is TGCGCCAGCAGTGAGTCGTGGCAGCCCCAGCATTTT. Translating gives CASSESWQPQHF.

V and J are TRBV4-3 and TRBJ2-5; the D is unclear. V lost 1 base to trimming and J lost 5 bases, with 14 bases between them. Germline V gene lookup returns CDR1 LGHNA and CDR2 YSLEER. The CDR3 is made up of 15 amino acids. CDR3 nucleotides: TGCGCCAGCAGCCAAGTATACGGGCCTGGGGAGACCCAGTACTTC. This codes for CASSQVYGPGETQYF.

The rearrangement links TRBV27 to TRBJ2-7; 11 bases align to TRBD1. CDR3 length: 15 residues. Germline V gene sequence: CDR1 MNHEY, CDR2 SMNVEV (reference sequence). V dropped 3 bases and J dropped 2; count of bases not matched to a gene: 3. CDR3 residues: CASSFEGQGAYEQYF. The CDR3 coding sequence is TGTGCCAGCAGTTTCGAGGGACAGGGGGCCTACGAGCAGTACTTC.